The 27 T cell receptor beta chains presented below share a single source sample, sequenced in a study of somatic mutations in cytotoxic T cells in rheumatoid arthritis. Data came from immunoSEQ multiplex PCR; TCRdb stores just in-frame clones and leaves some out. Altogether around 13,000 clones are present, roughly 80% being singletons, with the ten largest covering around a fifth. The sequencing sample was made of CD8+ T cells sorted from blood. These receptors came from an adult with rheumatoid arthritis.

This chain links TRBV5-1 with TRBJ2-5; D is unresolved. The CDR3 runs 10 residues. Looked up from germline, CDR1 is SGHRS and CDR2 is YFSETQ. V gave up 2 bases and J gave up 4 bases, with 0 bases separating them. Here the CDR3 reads CASSLETQYF. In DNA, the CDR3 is TGCGCCAGCAGCTTAGAGACCCAGTACTTC.

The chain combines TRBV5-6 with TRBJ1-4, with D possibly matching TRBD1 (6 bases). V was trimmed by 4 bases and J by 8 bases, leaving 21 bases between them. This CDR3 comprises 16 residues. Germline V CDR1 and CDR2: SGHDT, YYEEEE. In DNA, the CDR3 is TGTGCCAGCAGCAATGGCCTAGGGGGTTTGGGAGAAAAACTGTTTTTT. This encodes CASSNGLGGLGEKLFF. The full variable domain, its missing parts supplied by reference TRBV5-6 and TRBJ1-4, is DAGVTQSPTHLIKTRGQQVTLRCSPKSGHDTVSWYQQALGQGPQFIFQYYEEEERQRGNFPDRFSGHQFPNYSSELNVNALLLGDSALYLCASSNGLGGLGEKLFFGSGTQLSVL.

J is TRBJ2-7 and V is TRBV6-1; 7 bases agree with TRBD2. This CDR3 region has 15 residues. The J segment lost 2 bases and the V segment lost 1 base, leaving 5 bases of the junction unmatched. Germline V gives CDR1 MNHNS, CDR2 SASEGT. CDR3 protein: CASSEDGGRAYEQYF. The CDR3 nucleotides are TGTGCCAGCAGTGAAGACGGCGGGAGAGCCTACGAGCAGTACTTC.

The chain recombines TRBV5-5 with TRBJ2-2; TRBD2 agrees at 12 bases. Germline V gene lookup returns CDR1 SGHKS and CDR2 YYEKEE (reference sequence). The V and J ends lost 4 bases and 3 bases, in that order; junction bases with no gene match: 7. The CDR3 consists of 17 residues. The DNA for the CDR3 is TGTGCCAGCAGCCGGACACTAGCGGGAGGTCACACCGGGGAGCTGTTTTTT. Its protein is CASSRTLAGGHTGELFF.

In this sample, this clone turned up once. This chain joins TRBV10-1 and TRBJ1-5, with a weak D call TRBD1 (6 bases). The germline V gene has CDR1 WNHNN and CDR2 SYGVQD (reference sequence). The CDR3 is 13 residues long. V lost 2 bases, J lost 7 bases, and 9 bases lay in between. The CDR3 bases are TGCGCCAGCAGTGAGGCCGGGGGCCAGCCCCAGCATTTT. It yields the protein CASSEAGGQPQHF.

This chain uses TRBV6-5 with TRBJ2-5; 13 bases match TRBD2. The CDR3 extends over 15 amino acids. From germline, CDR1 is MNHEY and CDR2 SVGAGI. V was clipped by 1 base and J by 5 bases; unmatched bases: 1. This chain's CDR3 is CASSYWTSGSETQYF. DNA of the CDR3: TGTGCCAGCAGTTACTGGACTAGCGGGAGTGAGACCCAGTACTTC.

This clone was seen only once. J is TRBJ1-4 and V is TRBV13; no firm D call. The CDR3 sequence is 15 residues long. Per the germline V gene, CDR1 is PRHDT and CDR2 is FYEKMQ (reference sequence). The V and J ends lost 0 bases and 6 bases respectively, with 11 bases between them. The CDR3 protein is CASSLGYSGDEKLFF. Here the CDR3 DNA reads TGTGCCAGCAGCTTAGGGTACTCCGGGGATGAAAAACTGTTTTTT. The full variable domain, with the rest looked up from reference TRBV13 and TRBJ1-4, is AAGVIQSPRHLIKEKRETATLKCYPIPRHDTVYWYQQGPGQDPQFLISFYEKMQSDKGSIPDRFSAQQFSDYHSELNMSSLELGDSALYFCASSLGYSGDEKLFFGSGTQLSVL.

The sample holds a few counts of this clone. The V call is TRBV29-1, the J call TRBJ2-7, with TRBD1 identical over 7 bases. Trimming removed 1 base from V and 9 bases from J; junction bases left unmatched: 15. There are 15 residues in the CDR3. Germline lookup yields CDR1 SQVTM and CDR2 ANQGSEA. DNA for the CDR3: TGCAGCGTTGAAGGGACCGGGACAGCCCCTCGGCTGCAGTACTTC. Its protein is CSVEGTGTAPRLQYF.

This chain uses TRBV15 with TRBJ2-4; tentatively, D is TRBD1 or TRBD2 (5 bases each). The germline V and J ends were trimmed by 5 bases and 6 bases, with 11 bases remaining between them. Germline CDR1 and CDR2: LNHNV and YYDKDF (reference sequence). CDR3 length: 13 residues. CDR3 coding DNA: TGTGCCACCAGCCCCCAGAGGGGAAACATTCAGTACTTC. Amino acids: CATSPQRGNIQYF.

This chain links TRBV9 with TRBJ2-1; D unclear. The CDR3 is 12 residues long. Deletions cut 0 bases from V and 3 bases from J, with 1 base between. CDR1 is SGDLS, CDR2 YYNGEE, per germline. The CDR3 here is CASSVGYNEQFF. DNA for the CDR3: TGTGCCAGCAGCGTAGGCTACAATGAGCAGTTCTTC.

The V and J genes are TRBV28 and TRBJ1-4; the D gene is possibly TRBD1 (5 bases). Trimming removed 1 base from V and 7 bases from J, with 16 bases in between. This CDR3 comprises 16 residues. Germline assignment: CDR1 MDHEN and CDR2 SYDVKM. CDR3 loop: CASSLFRDGLSEKLFF. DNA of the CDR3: TGTGCCAGCAGTTTATTTAGGGACGGATTATCTGAAAAACTGTTTTTT.

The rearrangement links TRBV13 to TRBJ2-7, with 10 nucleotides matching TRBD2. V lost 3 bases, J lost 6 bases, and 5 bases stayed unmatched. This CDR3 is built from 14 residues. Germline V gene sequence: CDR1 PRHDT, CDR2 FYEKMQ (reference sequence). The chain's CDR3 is CASSFLAGDPEQYF. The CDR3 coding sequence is TGTGCCAGCAGCTTTCTAGCGGGAGATCCCGAGCAGTACTTC.

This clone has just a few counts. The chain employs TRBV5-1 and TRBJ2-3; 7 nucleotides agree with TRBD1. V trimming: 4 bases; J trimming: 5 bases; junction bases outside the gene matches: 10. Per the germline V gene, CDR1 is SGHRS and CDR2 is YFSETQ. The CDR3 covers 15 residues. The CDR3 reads CASSRIDRAIDTQYF. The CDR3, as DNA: TGCGCCAGCAGCCGTATCGACAGGGCTATAGATACGCAGTATTTT.

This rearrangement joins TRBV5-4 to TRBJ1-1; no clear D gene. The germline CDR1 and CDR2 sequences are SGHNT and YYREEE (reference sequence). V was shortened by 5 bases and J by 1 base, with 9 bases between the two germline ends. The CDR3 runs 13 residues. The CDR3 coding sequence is TGTGCCAGCAGGGCCGGGGAGAACACTGAAGCTTTCTTT. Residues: CASRAGENTEAFF.

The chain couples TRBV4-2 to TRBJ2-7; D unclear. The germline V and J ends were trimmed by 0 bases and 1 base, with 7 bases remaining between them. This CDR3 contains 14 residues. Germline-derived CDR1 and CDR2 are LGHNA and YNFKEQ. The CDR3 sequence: CASSQENPSYEQYF. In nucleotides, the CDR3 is TGTGCCAGCAGCCAAGAGAATCCGTCCTACGAGCAGTACTTC.

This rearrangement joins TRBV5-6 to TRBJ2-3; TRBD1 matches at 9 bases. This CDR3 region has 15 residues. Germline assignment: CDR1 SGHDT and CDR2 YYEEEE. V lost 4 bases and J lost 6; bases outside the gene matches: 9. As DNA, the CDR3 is TGTGCCAGCAGCCCCGGGACAGGGATAATGGATACGCAGTATTTT. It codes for CASSPGTGIMDTQYF.

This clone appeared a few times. The CDR3 is CASRVGLEAFF. In DNA, the CDR3 is TGTGCCAGTAGGGTGGGTCTCGAAGCTTTCTTT. The V call is TRBV19, the J call TRBJ1-1; unclear D gene. The CDR3 length is 11 residues. V shed 6 bases and J shed 8 bases, with 10 bases lying between them. In germline, CDR1 is LNHDA, CDR2 SQIVND (reference sequence). Full variable domain (remainder filled in from reference TRBV19 and TRBJ1-1): DGGITQSPKYLFRKEGQNVTLSCEQNLNHDAMYWYRQDPGQGLRLIYYSQIVNDFQKGDIAEGYSVSREKKESFPLTVTSAQKNPTAFYLCASRVGLEAFFGQGTRLTVV.

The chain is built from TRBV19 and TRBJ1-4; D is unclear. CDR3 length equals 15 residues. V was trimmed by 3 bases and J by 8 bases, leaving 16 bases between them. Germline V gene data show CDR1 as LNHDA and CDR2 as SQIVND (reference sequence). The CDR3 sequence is CASSIGPSGSEKLFF. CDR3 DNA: TGTGCCAGTAGTATTGGACCTTCCGGGAGCGAAAAACTGTTTTTT. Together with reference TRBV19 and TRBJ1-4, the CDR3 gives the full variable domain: DGGITQSPKYLFRKEGQNVTLSCEQNLNHDAMYWYRQDPGQGLRLIYYSQIVNDFQKGDIAEGYSVSREKKESFPLTVTSAQKNPTAFYLCASSIGPSGSEKLFFGSGTQLSVL.

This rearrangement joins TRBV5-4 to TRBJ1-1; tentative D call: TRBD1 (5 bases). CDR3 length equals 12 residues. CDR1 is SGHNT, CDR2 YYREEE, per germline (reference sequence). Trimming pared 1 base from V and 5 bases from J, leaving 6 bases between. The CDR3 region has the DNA TGTGCCAGCAGCTTGAGGGGTACTGAAGCTTTCTTT. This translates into CASSLRGTEAFF. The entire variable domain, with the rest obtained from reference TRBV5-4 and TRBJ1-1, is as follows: ETGVTQSPTHLIKTRGQQVTLRCSSQSGHNTVSWYQQALGQGPQFIFQYYREEENGRGNFPPRFSGLQFPNYSSELNVNALELDDSALYLCASSLRGTEAFFGQGTRLTVV.

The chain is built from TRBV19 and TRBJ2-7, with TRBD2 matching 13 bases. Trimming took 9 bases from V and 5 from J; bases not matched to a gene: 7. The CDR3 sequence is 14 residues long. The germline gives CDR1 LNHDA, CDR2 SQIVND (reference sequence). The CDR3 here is CASPLAGGRNEQYF. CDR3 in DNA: TGTGCCAGCCCACTAGCGGGAGGGAGAAACGAGCAGTACTTC.

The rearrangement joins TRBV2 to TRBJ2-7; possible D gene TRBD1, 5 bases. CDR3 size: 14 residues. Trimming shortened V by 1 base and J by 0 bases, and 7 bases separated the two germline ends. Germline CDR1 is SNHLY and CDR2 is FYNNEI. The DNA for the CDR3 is TGTGCCAGCAGTGAAGTGACAGACTCCTACGAGCAGTACTTC. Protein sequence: CASSEVTDSYEQYF.

DNA of the CDR3: TGTGCCAGCAGGGGGAGGAGCACAGATACGCAGTATTTT. Translation gives CASRGRSTDTQYF. The V gene is TRBV11-2, the J gene TRBJ2-3; D is perhaps TRBD2 (6 bases). The V and J ends lost 6 bases and 0 bases respectively, with 7 bases between them. Germline CDR1 and CDR2: SGHAT and FQNNGV. The CDR3 is made up of 13 amino acids.

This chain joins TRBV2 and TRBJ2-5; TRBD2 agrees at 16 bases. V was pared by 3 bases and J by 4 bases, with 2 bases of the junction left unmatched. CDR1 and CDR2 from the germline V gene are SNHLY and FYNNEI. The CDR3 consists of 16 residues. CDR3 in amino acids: CASSEGLAGGGETQYF. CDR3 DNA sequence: TGTGCCAGCAGTGAGGGACTAGCGGGAGGGGGAGAGACCCAGTACTTC.

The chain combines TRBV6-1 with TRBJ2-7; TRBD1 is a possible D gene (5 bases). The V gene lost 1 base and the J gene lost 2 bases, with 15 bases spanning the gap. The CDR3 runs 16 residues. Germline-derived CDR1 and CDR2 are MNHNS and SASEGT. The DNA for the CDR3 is TGTGCCAGCAGTGAAGGCGTGGGGCTACTAACCTACGAGCAGTACTTC. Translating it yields CASSEGVGLLTYEQYF.

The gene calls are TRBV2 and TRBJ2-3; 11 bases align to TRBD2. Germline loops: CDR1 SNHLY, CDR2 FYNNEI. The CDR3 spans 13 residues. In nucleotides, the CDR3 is TGTTGTGAACTAGCGGGGGTTACAGATACGCAGTATTTT. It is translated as CCELAGVTDTQYF.

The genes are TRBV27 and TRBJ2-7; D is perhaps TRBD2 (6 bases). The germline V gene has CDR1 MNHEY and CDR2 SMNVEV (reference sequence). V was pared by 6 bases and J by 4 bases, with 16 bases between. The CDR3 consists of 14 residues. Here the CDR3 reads CASSPTSVAYEQYF. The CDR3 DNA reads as TGTGCCAGCAGCCCGACTAGTGTGGCTTACGAGCAGTACTTC.

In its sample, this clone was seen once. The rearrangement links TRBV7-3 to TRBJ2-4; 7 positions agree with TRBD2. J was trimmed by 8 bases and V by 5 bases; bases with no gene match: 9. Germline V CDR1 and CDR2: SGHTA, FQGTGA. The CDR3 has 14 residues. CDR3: CASSLRGDEDIQYF. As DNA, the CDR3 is TGTGCCAGCAGCCTCCGGGGGGATGAGGACATTCAGTACTTC.